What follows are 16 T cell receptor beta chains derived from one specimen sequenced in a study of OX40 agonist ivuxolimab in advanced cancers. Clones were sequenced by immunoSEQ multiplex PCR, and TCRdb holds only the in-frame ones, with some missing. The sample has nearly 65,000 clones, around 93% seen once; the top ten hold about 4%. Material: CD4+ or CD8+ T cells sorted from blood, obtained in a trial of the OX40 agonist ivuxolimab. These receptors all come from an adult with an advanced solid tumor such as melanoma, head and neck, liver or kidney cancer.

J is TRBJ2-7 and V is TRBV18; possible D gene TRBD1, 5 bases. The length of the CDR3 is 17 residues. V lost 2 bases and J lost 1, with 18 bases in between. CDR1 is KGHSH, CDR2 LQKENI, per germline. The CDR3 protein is CASSPSILWGGSYEQYF. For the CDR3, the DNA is TGTGCCAGCTCACCATCCATTCTATGGGGCGGTTCCTACGAGCAGTACTTC.

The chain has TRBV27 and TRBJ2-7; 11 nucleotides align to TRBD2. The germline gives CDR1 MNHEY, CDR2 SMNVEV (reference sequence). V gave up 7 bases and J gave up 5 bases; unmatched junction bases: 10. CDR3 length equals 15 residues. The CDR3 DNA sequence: TGTGCCAGCACCCCAACTAGCGGGAGCCTCCACGAGCAGTACTTC. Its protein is CASTPTSGSLHEQYF.

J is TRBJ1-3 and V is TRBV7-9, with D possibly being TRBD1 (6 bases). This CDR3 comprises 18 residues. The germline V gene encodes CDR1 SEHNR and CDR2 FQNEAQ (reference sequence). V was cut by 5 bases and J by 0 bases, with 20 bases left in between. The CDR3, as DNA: TGTGCCAGCAGCATAAAGGAAAGAGGACAGTACTCTGGAAACACCATATATTTT. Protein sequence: CASSIKERGQYSGNTIYF. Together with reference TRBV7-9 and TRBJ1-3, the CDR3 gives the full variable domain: DTGVSQNPRHKITKRGQNVTFRCDPISEHNRLYWYRQTLGQGPEFLTYFQNEAQLEKSRLLSDRFSAERPKGSFSTLEIQRTEQGDSAMYLCASSIKERGQYSGNTIYFGEGSWLTVV.

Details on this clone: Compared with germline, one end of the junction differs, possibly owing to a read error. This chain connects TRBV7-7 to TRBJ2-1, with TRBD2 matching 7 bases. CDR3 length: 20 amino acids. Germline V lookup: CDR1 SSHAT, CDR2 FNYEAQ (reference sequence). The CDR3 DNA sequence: TGTGCTAGCAGCCCCAATCCTGTGGGACTAAACAGCGCAGGAGGCAATGAGCAGTTCTTC. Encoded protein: CASSPNPVGLNSAGGNEQFF. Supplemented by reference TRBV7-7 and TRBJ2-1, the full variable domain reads GAGVSQSPRYKVTKRGQDVTLRCDPISSHATLYWYQQALGQGPEFLTYFNYEAQPDKSGLPSDRFSAERPEGSISTLTIQRTEQRDSAMYRCASSPNPVGLNSAGGNEQFFGPGTRLTVL.

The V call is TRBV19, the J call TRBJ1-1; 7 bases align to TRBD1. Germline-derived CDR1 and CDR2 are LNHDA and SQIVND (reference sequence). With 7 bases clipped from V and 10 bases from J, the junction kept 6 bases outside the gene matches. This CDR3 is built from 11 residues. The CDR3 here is CASTARGVAFF. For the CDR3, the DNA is TGTGCCAGTACTGCCAGGGGGGTAGCTTTCTTT. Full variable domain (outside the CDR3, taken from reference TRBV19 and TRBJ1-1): DGGITQSPKYLFRKEGQNVTLSCEQNLNHDAMYWYRQDPGQGLRLIYYSQIVNDFQKGDIAEGYSVSREKKESFPLTVTSAQKNPTAFYLCASTARGVAFFGQGTRLTVV.

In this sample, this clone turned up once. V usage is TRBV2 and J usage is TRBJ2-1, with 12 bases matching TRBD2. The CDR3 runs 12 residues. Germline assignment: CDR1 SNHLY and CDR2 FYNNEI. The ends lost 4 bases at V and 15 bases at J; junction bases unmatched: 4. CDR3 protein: CASSGGLAGPFF. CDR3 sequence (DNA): TGTGCCAGCAGTGGAGGACTAGCGGGACCGTTCTTC.

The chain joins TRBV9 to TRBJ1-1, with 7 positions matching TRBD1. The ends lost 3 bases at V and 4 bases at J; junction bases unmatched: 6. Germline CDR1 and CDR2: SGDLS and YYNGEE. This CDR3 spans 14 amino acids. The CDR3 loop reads CASSETQGGTEAFF. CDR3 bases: TGTGCCAGCAGCGAGACTCAGGGGGGCACTGAAGCTTTCTTT.

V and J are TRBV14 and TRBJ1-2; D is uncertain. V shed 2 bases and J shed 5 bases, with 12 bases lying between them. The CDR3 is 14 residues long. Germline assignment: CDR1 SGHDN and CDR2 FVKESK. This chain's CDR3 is CASSQRRSDYGYTF. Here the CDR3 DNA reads TGTGCCAGCAGCCAACGGCGCAGTGATTATGGCTACACCTTC. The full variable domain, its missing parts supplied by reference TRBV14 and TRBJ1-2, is EAGVTQFPSHSVIEKGQTVTLRCDPISGHDNLYWYRRVMGKEIKFLLHFVKESKQDESGMPNNRFLAERTGGTYSTLKVQPAELEDSGVYFCASSQRRSDYGYTFGSGTRLTVV.

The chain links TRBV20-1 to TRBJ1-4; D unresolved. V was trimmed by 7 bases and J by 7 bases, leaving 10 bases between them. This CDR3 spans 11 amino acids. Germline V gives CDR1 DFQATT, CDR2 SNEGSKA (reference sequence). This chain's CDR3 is CSVPYPEKLFF. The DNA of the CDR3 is TGCAGTGTCCCATACCCTGAAAAACTGTTTTTT.

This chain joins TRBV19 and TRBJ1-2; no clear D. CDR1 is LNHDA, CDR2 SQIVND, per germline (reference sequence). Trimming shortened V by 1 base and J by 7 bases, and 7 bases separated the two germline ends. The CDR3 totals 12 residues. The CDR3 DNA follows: TGTGCCAGTAGTATAGGACCTTTTGGCTACACCTTC. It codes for CASSIGPFGYTF.

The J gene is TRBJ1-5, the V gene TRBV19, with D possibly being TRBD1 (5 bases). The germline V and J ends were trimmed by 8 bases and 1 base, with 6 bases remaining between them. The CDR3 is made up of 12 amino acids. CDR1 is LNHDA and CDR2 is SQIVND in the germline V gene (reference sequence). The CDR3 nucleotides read TGTGCCAGTGGGGGGAGCAATCAGCCCCAGCATTTT. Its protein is CASGGSNQPQHF. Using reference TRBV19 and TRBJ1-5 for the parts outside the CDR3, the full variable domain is DGGITQSPKYLFRKEGQNVTLSCEQNLNHDAMYWYRQDPGQGLRLIYYSQIVNDFQKGDIAEGYSVSREKKESFPLTVTSAQKNPTAFYLCASGGSNQPQHFGDGTRLSIL.

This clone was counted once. CDR3 region: CASSLGGSPEAFF. For the CDR3, the DNA is TGTGCCAGCAGTTTAGGGGGGAGCCCTGAAGCTTTCTTT. The gene calls are TRBV27 and TRBJ1-1; tentatively, D is TRBD1 (5 bases). Trimming removed 2 bases from V and 6 bases from J, with 10 bases in between. The germline V gene encodes CDR1 MNHEY and CDR2 SMNVEV (reference sequence). The CDR3 is made up of 13 amino acids.

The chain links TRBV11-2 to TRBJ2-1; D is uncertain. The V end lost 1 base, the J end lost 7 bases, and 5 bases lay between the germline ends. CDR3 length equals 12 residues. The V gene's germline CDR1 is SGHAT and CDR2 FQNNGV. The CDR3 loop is CASSLGRNEQFF. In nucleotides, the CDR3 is TGTGCCAGCAGCTTAGGAAGGAATGAGCAGTTCTTC.

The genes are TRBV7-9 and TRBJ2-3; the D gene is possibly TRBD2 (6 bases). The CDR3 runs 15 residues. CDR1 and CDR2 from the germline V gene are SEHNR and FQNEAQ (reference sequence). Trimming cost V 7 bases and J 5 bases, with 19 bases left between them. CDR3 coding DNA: TGTGCCAGCAACCTAGTAGGAGGGAACAAAGATACGCAGTATTTT. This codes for CASNLVGGNKDTQYF. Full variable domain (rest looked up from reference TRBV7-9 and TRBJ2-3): DTGVSQNPRHKITKRGQNVTFRCDPISEHNRLYWYRQTLGQGPEFLTYFQNEAQLEKSRLLSDRFSAERPKGSFSTLEIQRTEQGDSAMYLCASNLVGGNKDTQYFGPGTRLTVL.

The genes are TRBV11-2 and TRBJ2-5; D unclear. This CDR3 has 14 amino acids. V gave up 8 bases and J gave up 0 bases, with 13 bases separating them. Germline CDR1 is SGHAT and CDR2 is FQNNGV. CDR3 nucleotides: TGTGCCAGCCGACCTCCCAGGTACCAAGAGACCCAGTACTTC. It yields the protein CASRPPRYQETQYF.

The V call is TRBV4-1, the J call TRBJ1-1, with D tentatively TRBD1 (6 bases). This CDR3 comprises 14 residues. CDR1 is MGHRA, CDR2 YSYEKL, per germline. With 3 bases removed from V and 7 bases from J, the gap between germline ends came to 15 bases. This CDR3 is CASSHTGSPGEAFF. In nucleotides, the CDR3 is TGCGCCAGCAGCCATACAGGGTCTCCGGGTGAAGCTTTCTTT.